These 30 T cell receptor beta chains share one sample of origin, sequenced in a study of T cells after yellow fever vaccination (dated by TCRdb to between 2018 and 2020). The library came from 5' RACE. Instrument on record: Illumina HiSeq 2500. TCRdb applied fastp at Q25 and MiXCR to the public reads, then kept only in-frame beta chains. Each record represents a unique CDR3 protein, reported with the most common genes and DNA among its rows. This sample is represented by some 560,000 distinct CDR3 sequences; 15% to 20% of them were singletons. The ten largest clones add up to roughly an eighth of the sample. The treatment or condition label here, explained by the study, means: live attenuated yellow fever vaccine strain. Sequencing was performed on PBMCs, taken 15 days after the yellow fever booster vaccination. These receptor sequences come from a man aged 25 to 45 who received the YFV17D yellow fever vaccine.

The genes are TRBV29-1 and TRBJ1-4; D is ambiguous. This CDR3 spans 13 amino acids. The germline V gene has CDR1 SQVTM and CDR2 ANQGSEA. With 0 bases removed from V and 6 bases from J, the gap between germline ends came to 8 bases. CDR3 DNA sequence: TGCAGCGTTGAAGATGGGGATCATGAAAAACTGTTTTTT. This gives the protein CSVEDGDHEKLFF.

The chain uses TRBV7-3 and TRBJ2-3; D gene ambiguous. This CDR3 contains 15 residues. With 2 bases removed from V and 0 bases from J, the gap between germline ends came to 9 bases. The V gene's germline CDR1 is SGHTA and CDR2 FQGTGA. The CDR3 nucleotides are TGTGCCAGCAGCTTAGGAATATCCAGCACAGATACGCAGTATTTT. This sequence encodes CASSLGISSTDTQYF.

This clonotype was detected ten times or more. V usage is TRBV9 and J usage is TRBJ2-1; D not resolved. This CDR3 has 16 residues. From germline, CDR1 is SGDLS and CDR2 YYNGEE. V dropped 4 bases and J dropped 6 bases, with 20 bases sitting between them. DNA of the CDR3: TGTGCCAGCAGCCCTAGTGAACCCCCGGTCCCCAATGAGCAGTTCTTC. Protein sequence: CASSPSEPPVPNEQFF.

This clonotype was seen many times. J is TRBJ2-7 and V is TRBV12-3 or TRBV12-4, with D perhaps TRBD2 (6 bases). This CDR3 has 13 amino acids. Trimming took off 5 bases at V and 3 bases at J, with 11 bases between the two ends. The CDR3 spells CASSPGTVYEQYF. CDR3 DNA: TGTGCCAGCAGTCCCGGGACTGTCTACGAGCAGTACTTC.

This chain joins TRBV30 and TRBJ1-5; D may be TRBD1 (5 bases). Germline CDR1 GTSNPN, CDR2 SVGIG (reference sequence). Trimming took 0 bases from V and 3 from J, leaving 9 bases between them. The CDR3 has 14 residues. The CDR3 nucleotides read TGTGCCTGGAGTGTGACAGTTTCCAATCAGCCCCAGCATTTT. Protein: CAWSVTVSNQPQHF.

The chain uses TRBV28 and TRBJ2-7; 9 nucleotides agree with TRBD1. In germline, CDR1 is MDHEN, CDR2 SYDVKM. Unmatched junction bases numbered 6, after V lost 3 bases and J lost 6 bases. The CDR3 has 14 amino acids. The DNA of the CDR3 is TGTGCCAGCAGTTTTCACGACAGGGGGGGCGAGCAGTACTTC. This gives the protein CASSFHDRGGEQYF.

In its sample, this clonotype was seen a few times. The chain couples TRBV5-1 to TRBJ2-4; D is unresolved. From germline, CDR1 is SGHRS and CDR2 YFSETQ. V lost 4 bases and J lost 0, with 14 bases in between. CDR3 length: 16 residues. CDR3 loop: CASSQNLGLAKNIQYF. As DNA, the CDR3 is TGCGCCAGCAGCCAGAACCTAGGGCTAGCCAAAAACATTCAGTACTTC. Combining the CDR3 with reference TRBV5-1 and TRBJ2-4 gives the whole variable domain KAGVTQTPRYLIKTRGQQVTLSCSPISGHRSVSWYQQTPGQGLQFLFEYFSETQRNKGNFPGRFSGRQFSNSRSEMNVSTLELGDSALYLCASSQNLGLAKNIQYFGAGTRLSVL.

The V call is TRBV4-3, the J call TRBJ2-3; D remains unclear. Germline V gene sequence: CDR1 LGHNA, CDR2 YSLEER. Trimming stripped 0 bases from V and 0 bases from J, with 7 bases between. This CDR3 has 15 amino acids. CDR3 amino acids: CASSQEYPSTDTQYF. CDR3 DNA sequence: TGCGCCAGCAGCCAAGAATACCCTAGCACAGATACGCAGTATTTT.

This clonotype was observed a handful of times. The V gene is TRBV4-2, the J gene TRBJ2-1, with 9 bases identical to TRBD2. The CDR3 consists of 16 residues. CDR1 LGHNA and CDR2 YNFKEQ come from the germline V gene. The J segment lost 4 bases and the V segment lost 2 bases, leaving 6 bases of the junction unmatched. For the CDR3, the DNA is TGTGCCAGCAGCCAAAATAGCGGGAGAACTTACAATGAGCAGTTCTTC. Residues: CASSQNSGRTYNEQFF.

V gene TRBV5-5 combines with J gene TRBJ2-3; D is undetermined. The CDR3 has 12 amino acids. Trimming removed 4 bases from V and 6 bases from J, with 9 bases in between. CDR1 is SGHKS, CDR2 YYEKEE, per germline (reference sequence). The CDR3 loop is CASSRRDDTQYF. The CDR3 bases are TGTGCCAGCAGCCGTAGAGACGATACGCAGTATTTT.

This clonotype was seen only a few times. V and J are TRBV11-2 and TRBJ1-3; 8 bases agree with TRBD1. The CDR3 runs 18 residues. Losses at the gene ends were 1 base for V and 0 bases for J; bases not matched to a gene: 8. The germline CDR1 and CDR2 sequences are SGHAT and FQNNGV. The DNA for the CDR3 is TGTGCCAGCAGCTTAGGGGTTCAGGGGGCGTACTCTGGAAACACCATATATTTT. Translated: CASSLGVQGAYSGNTIYF. Drawing the rest from reference TRBV11-2 and TRBJ1-3, the complete variable domain is EAGVAQSPRYKIIEKRQSVAFWCNPISGHATLYWYQQILGQGPKLLIQFQNNGVVDDSQLPKDRFSAERLKGVDSTLKIQPAKLEDSAVYLCASSLGVQGAYSGNTIYFGEGSWLTVV.

The V call is TRBV5-5, the J call TRBJ1-2, with D uncertain. V gave up 2 bases and J gave up 8 bases, with 16 bases separating them. Germline CDR1 reads SGHKS; CDR2 reads YYEKEE (reference sequence). The CDR3 extends over 14 amino acids. The CDR3 reads CASSFVELPEGYTF. The CDR3 nucleotides read TGTGCCAGCAGCTTCGTTGAGCTTCCCGAGGGCTACACCTTC.

V gene TRBV11-2 combines with J gene TRBJ1-2, with D possibly matching TRBD1 (5 bases). In germline, CDR1 is SGHAT, CDR2 FQNNGV. The CDR3 sequence is 12 residues long. Trimming cost V 6 bases and J 8 bases, with 13 bases left between them. The chain's CDR3 is CASSEEGLGYTF. The CDR3 region has the DNA TGTGCCAGCAGTGAAGAGGGGCTGGGCTACACCTTC.

This clonotype was detected a few times. V usage is TRBV20-1 and J usage is TRBJ1-2; 10 bases agree with TRBD1. Germline-derived CDR1 and CDR2 are DFQATT and SNEGSKA (reference sequence). The CDR3 spans 15 residues. Germline trimming cut 1 base from V and 2 bases from J; bases unmatched to any gene: 4. The CDR3 is CSARGGQGTNYGYTF. CDR3 nucleotides: TGCAGTGCTAGAGGGGGACAGGGGACCAACTATGGCTACACCTTC.

The V gene is TRBV20-1, the J gene TRBJ2-1; TRBD2 matches 7 bases. The CDR3 spans 18 residues. The V gene's germline CDR1 is DFQATT and CDR2 SNEGSKA (reference sequence). V lost 1 base to trimming and J lost 4 bases; unmatched junction nucleotides: 16. CDR3 loop: CSARGGGGSITGYNEQFF. The CDR3 nucleotides read TGCAGTGCTAGAGGGGGCGGCGGGAGTATAACGGGATACAATGAGCAGTTCTTC.

The rearrangement uses TRBV7-2 and TRBJ2-7, with D perhaps TRBD1 (6 bases). The CDR3 is 16 residues long. Germline V gives CDR1 SGHTA, CDR2 FQGNSA. The V end was cut by 5 bases, the J end by 7 bases, with 24 bases between. The CDR3 is CASSKGWAGAEGEQYF. The DNA of the CDR3 is TGTGCCAGCAGCAAAGGATGGGCAGGGGCCGAGGGGGAGCAGTACTTC.

This chain joins TRBV11-3 and TRBJ2-1; D possibly uses TRBD1 or TRBD2 (5 bases each). Germline V gene data show CDR1 as SGHNT and CDR2 as YENEEA. V was shortened by 5 bases and J by 6 bases, with 17 bases between the two germline ends. The CDR3 contains 15 residues. CDR3 loop: CASSLGASGVNEQFF. Here the CDR3 DNA reads TGTGCCAGCAGCCTCGGGGCCAGTGGAGTCAATGAGCAGTTCTTC. The variable domain in full, completed from reference TRBV11-3 and TRBJ2-1, reads EAGVVQSPRYKIIEKKQPVAFWCNPISGHNTLYWYLQNLGQGPELLIRYENEEAVDDSQLPKDRFSAERLKGVDSTLKIQPAELGDSAVYLCASSLGASGVNEQFFGPGTRLTVL.

This clonotype was picked up a small number of times. The rearrangement links TRBV7-2 to TRBJ2-7, with 10 positions matching TRBD1. The CDR3 is made up of 15 amino acids. J gave up 4 bases and V 5 bases, and 8 bases lay outside the gene matches. Germline CDR1 and CDR2: SGHTA and FQGNSA. DNA of the CDR3: TGTGCCAGCAGCGCCCGGGACAGGGGATCTTACGAGCAGTACTTC. Its translation is CASSARDRGSYEQYF.

This clonotype was recorded a few times. The chain links TRBV20-1 to TRBJ2-7, with D possibly matching TRBD2 (6 bases). Per germline, CDR1 DFQATT and CDR2 SNEGSKA (reference sequence). The CDR3 consists of 14 residues. The germline V and J ends were trimmed by 5 bases and 3 bases, with 17 bases remaining between them. CDR3: CSAGGTGLGYEQYF. CDR3 coding DNA: TGCAGTGCTGGGGGGACGGGATTGGGCTACGAGCAGTACTTC.

This clonotype turned up a few times. The V and J genes are TRBV4-3 and TRBJ1-4; TRBD1 matches 8 bases. This CDR3 region has 17 residues. Germline V CDR1 and CDR2: LGHNA, YSLEER. V was pared by 0 bases and J by 7 bases, with 10 bases of the junction left unmatched. The CDR3 sequence is CASSQDISDRAGEKLFF. The CDR3, as DNA: TGCGCCAGCAGCCAAGATATTTCGGACAGGGCGGGTGAAAAACTGTTTTTT.

This clonotype was observed a few times. The chain links TRBV5-1 to TRBJ2-1, with 7 bases lining up with TRBD1. Germline V lookup: CDR1 SGHRS, CDR2 YFSETQ. The length of the CDR3 is 14 residues. The junction had 6 bases not matched to a gene; V was cut back by 4 bases and J by 5 bases. The CDR3 reads CASSRDSQDNEQFF. The CDR3 DNA reads as TGCGCCAGCAGCCGGGACAGCCAGGACAATGAGCAGTTCTTC. Together with reference TRBV5-1 and TRBJ2-1, the CDR3 gives the full variable domain: KAGVTQTPRYLIKTRGQQVTLSCSPISGHRSVSWYQQTPGQGLQFLFEYFSETQRNKGNFPGRFSGRQFSNSRSEMNVSTLELGDSALYLCASSRDSQDNEQFFGPGTRLTVL.

The chain combines TRBV20-1 with TRBJ2-7; no firm D call. Germline V gene sequence: CDR1 DFQATT, CDR2 SNEGSKA (reference sequence). Trimming cost V 1 base and J 6 bases, with 19 bases left between them. The CDR3 totals 15 residues. In DNA form, the CDR3 reads TGCAGTGCTAGAGCCACTCTAGGGCGTCCAGGCGAGCAGTACTTC. Encoded protein: CSARATLGRPGEQYF.

The chain joins TRBV10-3 to TRBJ2-2, with 7 bases fitting TRBD2. Germline V gene lookup returns CDR1 ENHRY and CDR2 SYGVKD. CDR3 size: 16 residues. J gave up 5 bases and V 2 bases, and 8 bases lay outside the gene matches. CDR3: CAISETSKRGTGELFF. DNA of the CDR3: TGTGCCATCAGTGAGACCTCGAAGCGGGGTACCGGGGAGCTGTTTTTT.

V and J are TRBV10-3 and TRBJ2-1; D possibly corresponds to TRBD1 (6 bases). Germline CDR1 reads ENHRY; CDR2 reads SYGVKD. Trimming left V 10 bases short and J 0 bases short, with 10 bases between. The CDR3 has 13 amino acids. The CDR3 DNA reads as TGTGCCACCGGACAGCCCTCCTACAATGAGCAGTTCTTC. Amino acid sequence: CATGQPSYNEQFF.

This chain joins TRBV20-1 and TRBJ2-3; the match to TRBD2 covers 9 bases. CDR1 is DFQATT, CDR2 SNEGSKA, per germline (reference sequence). V dropped 0 bases and J dropped 6; count of bases not matched to a gene: 7. The CDR3 runs to 15 residues. CDR3 in amino acids: CSARDDSGRYDTQYF. CDR3 sequence (DNA): TGCAGTGCTAGAGACGATAGCGGGAGATATGATACGCAGTATTTT.

The J gene is TRBJ2-2, the V gene TRBV5-1, with D unclear. Trimming took 4 bases from V and 5 from J, leaving 12 bases between them. The CDR3 consists of 14 residues. Looked up from germline, CDR1 is SGHRS and CDR2 is YFSETQ. CDR3 sequence reads: CASSPLGETGELFF. In nucleotides, the CDR3 is TGCGCCAGCAGCCCGCTTGGGGAAACCGGGGAGCTGTTTTTT. Full variable domain (rest looked up from reference TRBV5-1 and TRBJ2-2): KAGVTQTPRYLIKTRGQQVTLSCSPISGHRSVSWYQQTPGQGLQFLFEYFSETQRNKGNFPGRFSGRQFSNSRSEMNVSTLELGDSALYLCASSPLGETGELFFGEGSRLTVL.

The V gene is TRBV7-9, the J gene TRBJ2-3; tentatively, D is TRBD1 (5 bases). Germline-derived CDR1 and CDR2 are SEHNR and FQNEAQ (reference sequence). The CDR3 covers 15 residues. V lost 5 bases to trimming and J lost 0 bases, with 12 bases between them. This CDR3 reads CASSLRQSSTDTQYF. The DNA for the CDR3 is TGTGCCAGCAGCCTACGACAGTCTAGCACAGATACGCAGTATTTT.

This clonotype occurred a few times. The rearrangement uses TRBV28 and TRBJ2-7; the D gene is possibly TRBD1 (6 bases). The CDR3 spans 15 residues. V was clipped by 3 bases and J by 0 bases, with 12 bases between them. Germline assignment: CDR1 MDHEN and CDR2 SYDVKM. The CDR3 sequence is CASSFRQVSSYEQYF. The CDR3 nucleotides read TGTGCCAGCAGTTTTCGACAGGTTAGCTCCTACGAGCAGTACTTC.

This clonotype has only a few counts. The gene calls are TRBV5-1 and TRBJ2-7; D might be TRBD2 (6 bases). Germline V gene sequence: CDR1 SGHRS, CDR2 YFSETQ. V was cut by 0 bases and J by 7 bases, with 14 bases left in between. The CDR3 is 14 residues long. CDR3: CASSLGLGDWEQYF. As DNA, the CDR3 is TGCGCCAGCAGCTTGGGTCTCGGGGACTGGGAGCAGTACTTC.

The chain employs TRBV10-3 and TRBJ2-5; 8 bases fit TRBD2. From germline, CDR1 is ENHRY and CDR2 SYGVKD. The CDR3 runs 15 residues. Unmatched junction bases numbered 11, after V lost 6 bases and J lost 5 bases. In DNA form, the CDR3 reads TGTGCCATCAGCGCAGCGGCGGGAGGTGTTGAGACCCAGTACTTC. It is translated as CAISAAAGGVETQYF.